This is a list of T cell receptor beta chains from one sample in a study of T cell changes during pregnancy in multiple sclerosis. Clones were sequenced by immunoSEQ multiplex PCR, and TCRdb holds only the in-frame ones, with some missing. The sample includes approximately 44,000 clones, more than 85% of them seen just once. The sample in question was CD4+ T cells from peripheral blood mononuclear cells, obtained in the second trimester of pregnancy. The receptors were sampled from a female donor in good health, enrolled as a control in a pregnancy study. CDR3s include the opening cysteine and the closing phenylalanine or tryptophan.

j_gene: TRBJ2-5
v_gene: TRBV27
CDR3aa: CASGWLAGEVQYF

j_gene: TRBJ2-1
v_gene: TRBV19
CDR3aa: CASSMGLAGNEQFF

j_gene: TRBJ1-2
v_gene: TRBV30
CDR3aa: CASRDRHGYTF

j_gene: TRBJ2-3
v_gene: TRBV2
CDR3aa: CASSLTSGGTDTQYF

j_gene: TRBJ2-5
v_gene: TRBV7-2
CDR3aa: CASSLGITGGQETQYF

j_gene: TRBJ1-2
v_gene: TRBV11-2
CDR3aa: CASSARPTGVPGYTF

j_gene: TRBJ1-2
v_gene: TRBV2
CDR3aa: CASSEERGSLYGYTF

j_gene: TRBJ2-3
v_gene: TRBV10-3
CDR3aa: CAISRVVAGVGYTQYF

j_gene: TRBJ2-7
v_gene: TRBV5-1
CDR3aa: CASSLSGTPGEQYF

j_gene: TRBJ2-1
v_gene: TRBV5-4
CDR3aa: CASSLGLAINEQFF

j_gene: TRBJ1-2
v_gene: TRBV4-2
CDR3aa: CASSFRQGATTF

j_gene: TRBJ1-3
v_gene: TRBV11-2
CDR3aa: CASSSYDSSSGNTIYF

j_gene: TRBJ1-3
v_gene: TRBV2
CDR3aa: CASGTPGGGSSGNTIYF

j_gene: TRBJ2-5
v_gene: TRBV10-3
CDR3aa: CAISVSGGWTEETQYF

j_gene: TRBJ2-5
v_gene: TRBV10-1
CDR3aa: CASSGQIQETQYF

j_gene: TRBJ2-1
v_gene: TRBV6-5
CDR3aa: CASSSTSSSYNEQFF

j_gene: TRBJ2-6
v_gene: TRBV7-2
CDR3aa: CASSLSGRVGANVLTF

j_gene: TRBJ2-5
v_gene: TRBV7-2
CDR3aa: CASFGSGLQETQYF

j_gene: TRBJ1-3
v_gene: TRBV29-1
CDR3aa: CSVTGQGSGNTIYF

j_gene: TRBJ2-7
v_gene: TRBV5-1
CDR3aa: CASSLPSGGSYEQYF

j_gene: TRBJ2-2
v_gene: TRBV5-5
CDR3aa: CASSQGQGKLIGELFF

j_gene: TRBJ2-1
v_gene: TRBV5-1
CDR3aa: CASSTLAGSYNEQFF

j_gene: TRBJ1-1
v_gene: TRBV11-2
CDR3aa: CASSLGRRGQDTEAFF

j_gene: TRBJ1-5
v_gene: TRBV2
CDR3aa: CASSPSGPQHF

j_gene: TRBJ1-4
v_gene: TRBV7-7
CDR3aa: CASSLQEGEKLFF

j_gene: TRBJ2-1
v_gene: TRBV19
CDR3aa: CASSKGLRVAEQFF